What follows describes a single TCR beta chain. V was clipped by 11 bases and J by 0 bases, with 11 bases between them. This CDR3 region has 14 residues. Per the germline V gene, CDR1 is SNHLY and CDR2 is FYNNEI. These data originate in a study of cytomegalovirus exposure and HLA in healthy donors. Both 60 Vbeta primers and 13 Jbeta primers went into the PCR. Data came from immunoSEQ multiplex PCR; TCRdb stores just in-frame clones and leaves some out. The sample yields 110,000 to 150,000 clones, approximately 9% seen once. The sample consisted of PBMCs. The gene calls are TRBV2 and TRBJ2-6; a weak D match, TRBD1 (5 bases). The origin of this receptor is a male donor in good health and CMV-seronegative. The CDR3 region is CAGQGISGANVLTF. The CDR3 region has the DNA TGTGCCGGACAAGGGATCTCTGGGGCCAACGTCCTGACTTTC.